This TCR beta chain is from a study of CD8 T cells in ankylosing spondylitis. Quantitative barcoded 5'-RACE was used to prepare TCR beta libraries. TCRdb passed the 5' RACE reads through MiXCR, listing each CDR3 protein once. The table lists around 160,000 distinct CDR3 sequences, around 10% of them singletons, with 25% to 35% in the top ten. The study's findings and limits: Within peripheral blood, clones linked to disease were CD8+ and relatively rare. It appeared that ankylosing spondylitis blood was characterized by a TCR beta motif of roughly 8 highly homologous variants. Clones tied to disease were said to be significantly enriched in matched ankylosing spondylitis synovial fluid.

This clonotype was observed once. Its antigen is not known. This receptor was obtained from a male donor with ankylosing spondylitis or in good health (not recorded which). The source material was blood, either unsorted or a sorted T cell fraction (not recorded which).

The CDR3, as DNA: TGTGCCAGCGGAGCAGAGCTCTCCTACGAGCAGTACTTC. It encodes CASGAELSYEQYF. The chain uses TRBV2 and TRBJ2-7, with no clear D. Per the germline V gene, CDR1 is SNHLY and CDR2 is FYNNEI. V was clipped by 8 bases and J by 0 bases, with 11 bases between them. The CDR3 totals 13 residues.